One sample yielded the 13 T cell receptor beta chains listed below, sequenced in a study of T-cell reconstitution after alpha-beta-depleted transplantation in children. As it was prepared, the TCRbeta library received unique molecular identifiers. TCRdb re-called the PCR reads with MiXCR, one entry per CDR3 protein. The sample consists of 200,000 to 250,000 distinct CDR3 sequences, roughly 11% of them appearing once. Sequences were derived from PBMCs, sampled before TCRalphabeta/CD19-depleted stem cell transplant. Source of these receptors: a child less than two years old with acute myeloid leukemia, due to receive a stem cell transplant.

There are many counts of this clonotype. This chain uses TRBV6-5 with TRBJ1-1; D is uncertain. The CDR3 spans 13 residues. Germline V gene data show CDR1 as MNHEY and CDR2 as SVGAGI. V was clipped by 5 bases and J by 5 bases, with 12 bases between them. The CDR3 region is CASSNGRETEAFF. DNA of the CDR3: TGTGCCAGCAGTAACGGACGGGAGACTGAAGCTTTCTTT.

This chain connects TRBV4-2 to TRBJ2-3; TRBD2 agrees at 8 bases. Germline trimming cut 1 base from V and 3 bases from J; bases unmatched to any gene: 9. Germline CDR1 LGHNA, CDR2 YNFKEQ. The CDR3 has 17 amino acids. CDR3 sequence reads: CASSQAPRLAKTDTQYF. The CDR3 DNA follows: TGTGCCAGCAGCCAAGCCCCTCGACTAGCGAAAACAGATACGCAGTATTTT.

This clonotype has a count of ten or more. The V call is TRBV20-1, the J call TRBJ1-5; D remains ambiguous. V was pared by 3 bases and J by 7 bases, with 13 bases between. The germline CDR1 and CDR2 sequences are DFQATT and SNEGSKA (reference sequence). The CDR3 has 13 residues. The CDR3 reads CSARVGLEQPQHF. The CDR3 nucleotides read TGCAGTGCTAGGGTGGGCTTGGAACAGCCCCAGCATTTT.

This clonotype came up many times. This chain links TRBV20-1 with TRBJ1-3; D is uncertain. This CDR3 has 13 amino acids. V was cut by 0 bases and J by 8 bases, with 11 bases left in between. Germline V lookup: CDR1 DFQATT, CDR2 SNEGSKA (reference sequence). The CDR3 here is CSARDGVVDTIYF. The DNA for the CDR3 is TGCAGTGCTAGAGATGGTGTGGTGGACACCATATATTTT.

This clonotype was found many times. The chain combines TRBV7-6 with TRBJ2-2; D is possibly TRBD2 (6 bases). Trimming pared 1 base from V and 6 bases from J, leaving 12 bases between. CDR1 and CDR2 from the germline V gene are SGHVS and FNYEAQ. The CDR3 is 15 residues long. The chain's CDR3 is CASSLGSRRAGELFF. CDR3 DNA: TGTGCCAGCAGCTTAGGGTCCCGGAGGGCCGGGGAGCTGTTTTTT. The full variable domain, completed using reference TRBV7-6 and TRBJ2-2, is GAGVSQSPRYKVTKRGQDVALRCDPISGHVSLYWYRQALGQGPEFLTYFNYEAQQDKSGLPNDRFSAERPEGSISTLTIQRTEQRDSAMYRCASSLGSRRAGELFFGEGSRLTVL.

This clonotype appeared many times. CDR3 DNA sequence: TGTGCCAGCAGCCAACAACAGGGGCAATCGGTCAATGAGCAGTTCTTC. This sequence encodes CASSQQQGQSVNEQFF. The chain joins TRBV4-2 to TRBJ2-1; 7 bases line up with TRBD1. Trimming took 2 bases from V and 6 from J; bases not matched to a gene: 10. Germline assignment: CDR1 LGHNA and CDR2 YNFKEQ. There are 16 residues in the CDR3.

This clonotype was picked up many times. The rearrangement uses TRBV15 and TRBJ1-3; unclear D gene. The germline gives CDR1 LNHNV, CDR2 YYDKDF (reference sequence). The V and J ends lost 1 base and 2 bases respectively, with 12 bases between them. This CDR3 is 16 amino acids long. The CDR3 sequence: CATSRGRTKAGNTIYF. CDR3 DNA sequence: TGTGCCACCAGCAGAGGAAGGACGAAGGCTGGAAACACCATATATTTT.

This clonotype has at least ten counts. V and J are TRBV20-1 and TRBJ2-1, with TRBD1 matching over 7 bases. The CDR3 runs to 15 residues. The germline V gene has CDR1 DFQATT and CDR2 SNEGSKA (reference sequence). The trim removed 3 bases at V and 4 bases at J, leaving 9 bases unmatched. The CDR3, as DNA: TGCAGTGCTAGTCCGGACAGGTCCCTATACAATGAGCAGTTCTTC. It yields the protein CSASPDRSLYNEQFF.

There are many counts of this clonotype. The chain recombines TRBV7-9 with TRBJ2-7; the D gene is possibly TRBD1 (7 bases). Trimming removed 6 bases from V and 7 bases from J, with 10 bases in between. The germline V gene encodes CDR1 SEHNR and CDR2 FQNEAQ (reference sequence). CDR3 length: 11 amino acids. This CDR3 reads CASSQGGEQYF. The DNA of the CDR3 is TGTGCCAGCAGTCAGGGGGGTGAGCAGTACTTC.

This clonotype occurred many times. V gene TRBV12-3 or TRBV12-4 combines with J gene TRBJ2-5, with 8 nucleotides matching TRBD2. The V gene end was trimmed by 1 base and the J gene end by 5 bases; junction bases not matched to a gene: 6. This CDR3 contains 15 residues. CDR3 protein: CASSLEAGASETQYF. As DNA, the CDR3 is TGTGCCAGCAGTTTAGAAGCGGGAGCAAGCGAGACCCAGTACTTC.

There are many counts of this clonotype. CDR3 DNA sequence: TGTGCCAGCTCACTCGGACCAGCCTACGAGCAGTACTTC. Encoded protein: CASSLGPAYEQYF. The J gene is TRBJ2-7, the V gene TRBV18; no reliable D call. The germline gives CDR1 KGHSH, CDR2 LQKENI. This CDR3 contains 13 residues. With 4 bases removed from V and 2 bases from J, the gap between germline ends came to 9 bases.

The chain has TRBV23-1 and TRBJ2-7; 9 bases are shared with TRBD1. TRBV23-1 is placed among ORFs of uncertain function. V trimming: 1 base; J trimming: 3 bases; junction bases outside the gene matches: 4. The CDR3 totals 15 residues. The chain's CDR3 is CASSQCGTGNYEQYF. CDR3 bases: TGCGCCAGCAGTCAATGCGGGACAGGGAACTACGAGCAGTACTTC.

This clonotype appeared many times. This chain uses TRBV12-3 or TRBV12-4 with TRBJ2-7, with 10 positions matching TRBD1. CDR3 length equals 17 residues. Germline trimming cut 2 bases from V and 4 bases from J; bases unmatched to any gene: 11. In DNA form, the CDR3 reads TGTGCCAGCAGTTTAAGAAACCCGGGACAGGGGTTGTACGAGCAGTACTTC. Its protein is CASSLRNPGQGLYEQYF.